This is a list of T cell receptor beta chains from one sample in a study of blood T cell repertoires in COVID-19. Sequencing used immunoSEQ multiplex PCR; TCRdb keeps in-frame clones, though not all of them. The sample gives roughly 250,000 clones, 83% of which show up once; 5.5% is in the top ten. The sample consisted of peripheral blood. All receptors come from a human donor in a cohort sampled during active COVID-19. Each CDR3 is given with its conserved first and last residue. D genes are given only for firm matches. A row's size may be missing; if present it is once, few, many or a size class.

V gene: TRBV11-3
D gene: TRBD2
J gene: TRBJ2-2
clone size: -
CDR3 protein: CASSSLAGGSGELFF
CDR3 DNA: TGTGCCAGCAGCTCCCTAGCGGGAGGGTCCGGGGAGCTGTTTTTT

V gene: TRBV19
D gene: -
J gene: TRBJ1-1
clone size: -
CDR3 protein: CASIAYPDTEAFF
CDR3 DNA: TGTGCCAGTATTGCTTATCCGGACACTGAAGCTTTCTTT

V gene: TRBV11-2
D gene: -
J gene: TRBJ1-1
clone size: -
CDR3 protein: CASSLRGTEAFF
CDR3 DNA: TGTGCCAGCAGCTTAAGGGGCACTGAAGCTTTCTTT

V gene: TRBV5-6
D gene: TRBD2
J gene: TRBJ2-1
clone size: -
CDR3 protein: CASSFGTSGRNEQFF
CDR3 DNA: TGTGCCAGCAGCTTCGGGACTAGCGGGAGGAATGAGCAGTTCTTC

V gene: TRBV18
D gene: -
J gene: TRBJ2-5
clone size: -
CDR3 protein: CASSPPNSLYQETQYF
CDR3 DNA: TGTGCCAGCTCACCACCAAACTCACTGTACCAAGAGACCCAGTACTTC

V gene: TRBV11-2
D gene: TRBD1
J gene: TRBJ2-7
clone size: once
CDR3 protein: CASSLAQGPSSYEQYF
CDR3 DNA: TGTGCCAGCAGCTTGGCACAGGGGCCGAGCTCCTACGAGCAGTACTTC

V gene: TRBV19
D gene: -
J gene: TRBJ2-1
clone size: once
CDR3 protein: CASSISSGPPNEQFF
CDR3 DNA: TGTGCCAGTAGTATTAGTAGCGGTCCACCCAATGAGCAGTTCTTC

V gene: TRBV3-1/TRBV3-2
D gene: -
J gene: TRBJ2-3
clone size: -
CDR3 protein: CASSQGGQGADTQYF
CDR3 DNA: TGTGCCAGCAGCCAGGGGGGGCAGGGAGCAGATACGCAGTATTTT

V gene: TRBV5-6
D gene: -
J gene: TRBJ2-7
clone size: -
CDR3 protein: CASSTSTRPYEQYF
CDR3 DNA: TGTGCCAGCAGCACCTCGACTAGACCTTACGAGCAGTACTTC

V gene: TRBV3-1/TRBV3-2
D gene: TRBD1
J gene: TRBJ1-3
clone size: -
CDR3 protein: CASGGYGTGAFSGNTIYF
CDR3 DNA: TGTGCCAGCGGGGGTTACGGGACAGGGGCCTTCTCTGGAAACACCATATATTTT

V gene: TRBV4-2
D gene: TRBD2
J gene: TRBJ2-2
clone size: -
CDR3 protein: CASSQDRLASGLTGELFF
CDR3 DNA: TGTGCCAGCAGCCAAGATCGGTTGGCTAGCGGGCTCACCGGGGAGCTGTTTTTT

V gene: TRBV18
D gene: -
J gene: TRBJ1-2
clone size: -
CDR3 protein: CASSPGHGNAGYTF
CDR3 DNA: TGTGCCAGCTCACCAGGACACGGTAATGCTGGCTACACCTTC

V gene: TRBV27
D gene: TRBD1
J gene: TRBJ1-2
clone size: -
CDR3 protein: CASSPEQGALNYGYTF
CDR3 DNA: TGTGCCAGCAGTCCAGAGCAGGGGGCGCTGAACTATGGCTACACCTTC

V gene: TRBV7-9
D gene: -
J gene: TRBJ1-6
clone size: -
CDR3 protein: CASSFLGGRSPLHF
CDR3 DNA: TGTGCCAGCAGCTTTTTAGGGGGTCGGTCACCCCTCCACTTT

V gene: TRBV4-1
D gene: TRBD2
J gene: TRBJ2-7
clone size: few
CDR3 protein: CASSQDRGAGDSYEQYF
CDR3 DNA: TGCGCCAGCAGCCAAGACCGGGGAGCGGGGGACTCCTACGAGCAGTACTTC

V gene: TRBV27
D gene: TRBD2
J gene: TRBJ2-5
clone size: -
CDR3 protein: CASSQRTSWETQYF
CDR3 DNA: TGTGCCAGCAGCCAAAGGACTAGTTGGGAGACCCAGTACTTC

V gene: TRBV28
D gene: TRBD1
J gene: TRBJ2-5
clone size: -
CDR3 protein: CASSSSTGWETQYF
CDR3 DNA: TGTGCCAGCAGTTCGTCGACAGGGTGGGAGACCCAGTACTTC

V gene: TRBV6-6
D gene: TRBD1
J gene: TRBJ1-2
clone size: once
CDR3 protein: CASSSTTTGDYGYTF
CDR3 DNA: TGTGCCAGCAGTTCCACGACCACAGGGGACTATGGCTACACCTTC

V gene: TRBV12-3/TRBV12-4
D gene: -
J gene: TRBJ1-3
clone size: -
CDR3 protein: CASSLRESNTIYF
CDR3 DNA: TGTGCCAGCAGTTTACGAGAATCGAACACCATATATTTT

V gene: TRBV18
D gene: -
J gene: TRBJ2-3
clone size: -
CDR3 protein: CASSPGVGTLETDTQYF
CDR3 DNA: TGTGCCAGCTCACCAGGAGTCGGCACCCTAGAGACAGATACGCAGTATTTT

V gene: TRBV5-6
D gene: TRBD2
J gene: TRBJ2-3
clone size: -
CDR3 protein: CASSLAGGIRTDTQYF
CDR3 DNA: TGTGCCAGCAGCTTAGCGGGGGGCATTCGCACAGATACGCAGTATTTT

V gene: TRBV29-1
D gene: TRBD1
J gene: TRBJ2-7
clone size: -
CDR3 protein: CSVWTGDDYEQYF
CDR3 DNA: TGCAGCGTGTGGACAGGGGACGACTACGAGCAGTACTTC

V gene: TRBV9
D gene: -
J gene: TRBJ2-3
clone size: -
CDR3 protein: CASSVVGKGGTDTQYF
CDR3 DNA: TGTGCCAGCAGCGTAGTGGGCAAGGGGGGCACAGATACGCAGTATTTT

V gene: TRBV19
D gene: -
J gene: TRBJ1-4
clone size: -
CDR3 protein: CASSPTGTEGEKLFF
CDR3 DNA: TGTGCCAGTAGTCCCACCGGGACGGAGGGGGAAAAACTGTTTTTT

V gene: TRBV7-2
D gene: TRBD2
J gene: TRBJ2-7
clone size: -
CDR3 protein: CASSLARTSGQNYEQYF
CDR3 DNA: TGTGCCAGCAGCTTAGCTCGGACTAGCGGGCAAAACTACGAGCAGTACTTC

V gene: TRBV19
D gene: TRBD2
J gene: TRBJ2-2
clone size: -
CDR3 protein: CASSRGAGGAGELFF
CDR3 DNA: TGTGCCAGTAGTCGTGGAGCGGGAGGTGCCGGGGAGCTGTTTTTT